This T cell receptor (beta chain) appears in the sequencing data of a study of shared clonotypes between healthy human individuals (dated by TCRdb to 2019 to 2021). Study-level background: The cohort included a few men and a couple of women between 18 and 49 years of age. For each donor, three plates each were used for CD4 naive and CD4 memory, two plates were used for CD8 naive, and one plate was used for CD8 memory. To estimate repertoire size and how much clonotypes are shared between individuals, the study performed deep sequencing of blood TCR repertoires from about 5 healthy adults. Different laboratories and diverse techniques were used to prepare libraries and sequence TCR repertoires, to increase sequencing depth and limit assay-specific biases. Between about 0.9 and 10 billion PBMCs per donor were obtained by leukapheresis.

The study at large found these results: Sampling was restricted to blood, and TCR repertoires in tissue are likely to differ from TCR repertoires in blood. The genetic and exposure-history diversity represented was limited by the small number of donors. Naive subsets generally had larger estimated clonotype richness than memory subsets did. Pairwise subsampling led to the expectation that sequencing depth would affect the degree of clonotype sharing among donors. Clonotypes shared by all four sorted-subset donors showed higher generation probabilities than non-shared clonotypes. Approximately 4.8% of naive CD4, 3.5% of naive CD8, 2% to 2.5% of memory CD4, and about 0.4% of memory CD8 clonotypes were shared across four donors. Rarefaction of sorted-subset datasets indicated incomplete sequencing despite the large sequencing depth.

Per the germline V gene (reference sequence), PRHDT is the CDR1 and FYEKMQ is the CDR2. V lost 5 bases and J lost 2 bases; the stretch between them is 17 bases long. From cysteine to phenylalanine, the CDR3 is 16 amino acids long. The only DNA kept is the CDR3, 48 bases in frame from the first base. Using the deep immunoSEQ assay, TCR CDR3 regions were amplified from genomic DNA by multiplex PCR. Genomic DNA extracted from each cell subset was distributed evenly over all wells of several immunoSEQ 96-well plates, and each plate served as one replicate. For sorted subsets, each replicate PCR was loaded with about 0.2 ug genomic DNA, equivalent to roughly 30,000 T cell genomes. The purified libraries were quantified using a Qubit 3.0 fluorometer, sized with a Bioanalyzer 2100, and then quantified again using the KAPA Library Quantification kit. Every immunoSEQ 96-well plate was sequenced on a separate single-read 150-cycle Illumina NextSeq 550 flow cell. Per the original workflow: Because only junctional sequences without quality scores were contained in the immunoSEQ output, filtering matching that applied to full-length reads could not be performed. Sequences were annotated with PyIR, a Python wrapper for IgBLAST v1.9, and V/J genes and CDR3 were assigned using IMGT germline references. Reads with weak V/J assignments (E-value above 1e-6), missing CDR3, stop codons, out-of-frame junctions, or ambiguous translated residues were removed. V3J clonotypes were defined as sequences sharing an identical inferred V gene, J gene, and CDR3 amino acid sequence. To compute the percentage overlap between repertoires, the number of shared unique clonotypes was divided by the size of the smaller repertoire. Repertoire richness was assessed with RTK rarefaction, the Chao1 estimator, and Recon v2.1 estimates of unobserved clonotypes. For all TCRbeta clonotypes obtained by the gDNA method from a few donors, generation probabilities were computed with OLGA. In its TCRdb copy, this immuneACCESS table keeps in-frame sequences only and misses some clones. Where compared with another copy, unresolved V genes explain less than half of these, and the others have no known cause. For V, J and clone size, that table is used; D and trimming come from the DNA. The sample contains over 2,000,000 clones, about 94% of them found a single time. Together, the top ten hold more than 1.5% of the sample.

For the CD8 naive samples, CD45RO-negative cells were positively selected for CCR7, yielding a CD45RA+CCR7+ population from which TemRA cells were excluded. The donors were healthy, HIV-negative adults who had no recently reported acute infections or vaccinations. Only Caucasian adults living in Nashville, Tennessee, USA were represented among the donors. After blood collection by leukapheresis, PBMCs were isolated using Ficoll-Histopaque density gradient centrifugation and then cryopreserved in the vapor phase of liquid nitrogen. Analytical flow cytometry was used to check the purity and quantity of each magnetically sorted T cell population. Genomic DNA was isolated from every sorted fraction and measured by UV absorbance on a Nanodrop 2000c. Turning to this clone: Which antigen it targets is not known. The input lacks base qualities; no much larger clone sits a single base away.

This TCR derives from a man aged 18 to 30 in good health. Some clones in this sample may be carry-over from other donors' samples. The chain joins TRBV13 to TRBJ2-3; the D segment could be TRBD1, given 5 matching bases. Sequenced material: naive CD8+ T cells from PBMCs. The intended sense of this specimen's cell subset or site label: CD45RA+CCR7+. The DNA is as follows: TGTGCCAGCAGCATCCGACAGATACAACACACAGATACGCAGTATTTT. The encoded protein is CASSIRQIQHTDTQYF.